This TCR beta chain originates from a study of control samples from healthy donors and cancer patients. CDR1 is LGHNT and CDR2 is FRNRAP in the germline V gene. The V segment lost 6 bases and the J segment 5 bases; nucleotides outside the gene matches: 6. CDR3 length equals 14 residues. Here immunoSEQ multiplex PCR was the method, and the copy in TCRdb shows in-frame clones only, minus some. Here the sample spans over 150,000 clones, approximately 92% being singletons. This chain connects TRBV12-5 to TRBJ1-1; 10 bases are shared with TRBD1. The sample comprised blood. The source is a man between 18 and 35 years old in good health. CDR3 nucleotide sequence: TGTGCTAGTGGGTTGACAGGGGGCCGAACTGAAGCTTTCTTT. Protein: CASGLTGGRTEAFF.